This T cell receptor beta chain was sequenced during a study of response to subunit inactivated influenza vaccine. TCRdb reanalysed the RT-PCR reads using MiXCR and keeps one entry per CDR3 protein. Found here are roughly 170,000 distinct CDR3 sequences, around 9.2% of them singletons; the top ten hold under 13%. V lost 8 bases to trimming and J lost 2 bases, with 13 bases between them. CDR1 SGHVS and CDR2 FNYEAQ come from the germline V gene. This CDR3 region has 13 residues. The source was non-naive T cells sorted from PBMCs, collected on the day of vaccination. The sequence was obtained from a man between 50 and 59 years old who received an inactivated influenza vaccine. The rearrangement links TRBV7-6 to TRBJ2-7; D may be TRBD2 (6 bases). DNA of the CDR3: TGTGCCAGCTCGTCGGGGGAGGCCTACGAGCAGTACTTC. Translation: CASSSGEAYEQYF.